Each of the 22 T cell receptor beta chains below was sequenced from the same sample in a study of read filtering for tumor transcriptome and immune sequencing. The library was built from roughly 400 ng RNA with molecular barcoded adaptors for alpha/delta and beta/gamma chains. TCRdb reprocessed the reads with MiXCR, giving one entry per CDR3 protein. The sample carries roughly 56,000 distinct CDR3 sequences, around 21% recorded once. Sequencing input: a population of CD138-negative cells sorted from bone marrow. These receptors came from a donor aged 40 or older with multiple myeloma.

The chain has TRBV20-1 and TRBJ2-7, with TRBD1 identical over 11 bases. Germline V gene sequence: CDR1 DFQATT, CDR2 SNEGSKA (reference sequence). Trimming removed 3 bases from V and 2 bases from J; junction bases left unmatched: 6. The CDR3 is made up of 15 amino acids. The CDR3 is CSASNAGQGAYEQYF. In DNA, the CDR3 is TGCAGTGCTAGCAACGCGGGACAGGGGGCCTACGAGCAGTACTTC.

This clonotype has a single count. A read error may explain this, as a much larger clone is one base away. V is TRBV3-1 and J is TRBJ1-5; D is undetermined. Germline loops: CDR1 LGHDT, CDR2 YNNKEL (reference sequence). The CDR3 length is 14 residues. The CDR3 protein is CARSHERGNQPQHF. The CDR3, as DNA: TGTGCCAGAAGCCACGAGAGGGGCAATCAGCCCCAGCATTTT.

This clonotype was seen repeatedly, ten times or more. This rearrangement joins TRBV12-3 or TRBV12-4 to TRBJ1-1; TRBD1 is a possible D gene (5 bases). The CDR3 totals 14 residues. Trimming removed 4 bases from V and 3 bases from J, with 12 bases in between. CDR3 region: CASSSGTGYTEAFF. The DNA of the CDR3 is TGTGCCAGCAGTTCCGGGACGGGTTACACTGAAGCTTTCTTT.

This clonotype showed up many times. The chain has TRBV18 and TRBJ1-5; a possible D gene is TRBD1 (5 bases). Between the trimmed V and J ends, which lost 0 bases and 6 bases, there was a span of 9 bases. Germline V gene data show CDR1 as KGHSH and CDR2 as LQKENI. The CDR3 loop spans 14 amino acids. CDR3 region: CASSPPAGRQPQHF. The CDR3 DNA sequence: TGTGCCAGCTCACCACCGGCAGGGCGTCAGCCCCAGCATTTT.

This chain uses TRBV10-3 with TRBJ1-1; D uncertain. The CDR3 length is 12 residues. V was cut by 6 bases and J by 7 bases, with 12 bases left in between. The germline gives CDR1 ENHRY, CDR2 SYGVKD. In nucleotides, the CDR3 is TGTGCCATCAGGGACTTTCAAGGTGAAGCTTTCTTT. It codes for CAIRDFQGEAFF.

Turning to this clonotype: The junction differs from germline at one of its ends, possibly a read error. J is TRBJ1-5 and V is TRBV7-6; a possible D gene is TRBD1 (6 bases). CDR1 SGHVS and CDR2 FNYEAQ come from the germline V gene. The CDR3 covers 17 residues. CDR3 DNA: TGTGACAGCAGCTTATCTGGGGGCGCCTGGGGCAATCCGCCCCAGCATTTT. Translation: CDSSLSGGAWGNPPQHF.

This clonotype turned up a few times. The rearrangement links TRBV30 to TRBJ1-4; D is perhaps TRBD1 (5 bases). V was trimmed by 2 bases and J by 4 bases, leaving 14 bases between them. Per the germline V gene, CDR1 is GTSNPN and CDR2 is SVGIG (reference sequence). The length of the CDR3 is 15 residues. CDR3 sequence reads: CAWSRVAGRNEKLFF. The CDR3 region has the DNA TGTGCCTGGAGTCGCGTAGCGGGGCGTAATGAAAAACTGTTTTTT.

This clonotype was counted ten times or more. The chain combines TRBV23-1 with TRBJ2-2, with D perhaps matching TRBD1 (6 bases). TRBV23-1 is classed as an ORF, of uncertain function. V was trimmed by 7 bases and J by 1 base, leaving 19 bases between them. This CDR3 comprises 17 residues. DNA of the CDR3: TGCGCCAGCATGGCCTCACGACAGGAGCGGAACACCGGGGAGCTGTTTTTT. This encodes CASMASRQERNTGELFF.

There are many counts of this clonotype. The chain recombines TRBV27 with TRBJ2-7; weak D call: TRBD2 (5 bases). The length of the CDR3 is 14 residues. The V gene's germline CDR1 is MNHEY and CDR2 SMNVEV (reference sequence). The V end lost 7 bases, the J end lost 7 bases, and 20 bases lay between the germline ends. The CDR3 sequence is CASKLSGWLGEQYF. As DNA, the CDR3 is TGTGCCAGCAAATTGTCGGGGTGGCTGGGTGAGCAGTACTTC.

This clonotype was seen repeatedly, ten times or more. V and J are TRBV27 and TRBJ2-3, with D perhaps TRBD2 (6 bases). Trimming took 4 bases from V and 5 from J, leaving 19 bases between them. Germline V gives CDR1 MNHEY, CDR2 SMNVEV (reference sequence). The CDR3 is made up of 16 amino acids. The CDR3 coding sequence is TGTGCCAGCAGTTCTCCTAGCGCCGACGGGGTAGATACGCAGTATTTT. Residues: CASSSPSADGVDTQYF.

This clonotype has only a few counts. The V and J genes are TRBV20-1 and TRBJ2-7, with D possibly being TRBD1 (7 bases). Per the germline V gene, CDR1 is DFQATT and CDR2 is SNEGSKA (reference sequence). CDR3 length: 14 residues. CDR3: CNFTGAGGTYEQYF. CDR3 nucleotides: TGCAACTTTACAGGGGCCGGGGGAACCTACGAGCAGTACTTC.

The V call is TRBV9, the J call TRBJ2-3; 10 positions agree with TRBD2. The length of the CDR3 is 15 residues. CDR1 and CDR2 (germline): SGDLS, YYNGEE. V lost 3 bases, J lost 10 bases, and 11 bases stayed unmatched. CDR3 bases: TGTGCCAGCAGCGCAGACTATAGCGGGGGGACAGCGCAGTATTTT. Amino acids: CASSADYSGGTAQYF.

The gene calls are TRBV25-1 and TRBJ1-1, with D perhaps matching TRBD1 (6 bases). The CDR3 totals 13 residues. CDR1 and CDR2 (germline): MGHDK, SYGVNS. V lost 4 bases and J 5 bases, leaving 11 bases between the germline ends. For the CDR3, the DNA is TGTGCCAGCAGTGCCCCAGGGGTTACTGAAGCTTTCTTT. Translating it yields CASSAPGVTEAFF.

This clonotype was counted at least ten times. This chain connects TRBV6-1 to TRBJ2-1; D is ambiguous. CDR1 is MNHNS, CDR2 SASEGT, per germline. Deletions cut 3 bases from V and 12 bases from J, with 9 bases between. This CDR3 has 11 amino acids. The chain's CDR3 is CASSELRPQFF. The CDR3 region has the DNA TGTGCCAGCAGTGAGTTGCGGCCGCAGTTCTTC.

The table lists this clonotype with many counts. The chain couples TRBV11-2 to TRBJ2-1, with 8 bases matching TRBD1. The CDR3 has 15 residues. Germline loops: CDR1 SGHAT, CDR2 FQNNGV. Losses at the gene ends were 1 base for V and 5 bases for J; bases not matched to a gene: 4. The DNA of the CDR3 is TGTGCCAGCAGCTTAGCACAGGGGGGACACAATGAGCAGTTCTTC. This sequence encodes CASSLAQGGHNEQFF.

There are a few counts of this clonotype. CDR3 protein: CAISDPGRGNTDTQYF. The CDR3 bases are TGTGCCATCAGTGACCCGGGCAGGGGGAACACAGATACGCAGTATTTT. The chain joins TRBV10-3 to TRBJ2-3; TRBD1 matches 7 bases. The CDR3 is 16 residues long. With 3 bases clipped from V and 2 bases from J, the junction kept 8 bases outside the gene matches. The germline CDR1 and CDR2 sequences are ENHRY and SYGVKD.

This chain connects TRBV12-3 or TRBV12-4 to TRBJ1-1; TRBD1 is a possible D gene (6 bases). Trimming took off 4 bases at V and 4 bases at J, with 13 bases between the two ends. The length of the CDR3 is 14 residues. The CDR3, as DNA: TGTGCCAGCAGTTCCTCGGGGGCGGCCACTGAAGCTTTCTTT. This sequence encodes CASSSSGAATEAFF.

This clonotype has ten or more counts. V and J are TRBV12-3 or TRBV12-4 and TRBJ2-5; D is perhaps TRBD1 (6 bases). The germline V and J ends were trimmed by 5 bases and 2 bases, with 15 bases remaining between them. This CDR3 contains 15 residues. CDR3 residues: CASSPRQANQETQYF. The DNA of the CDR3 is TGTGCCAGCAGTCCCCGACAGGCTAATCAAGAGACCCAGTACTTC.

The chain uses TRBV28 and TRBJ1-1; D unresolved. The CDR3 totals 14 residues. V shed 8 bases and J shed 0 bases, with 13 bases lying between them. From germline, CDR1 is MDHEN and CDR2 SYDVKM. CDR3: CASLLPGVNTEAFF. The DNA for the CDR3 is TGTGCCAGCCTCCTACCCGGGGTGAACACTGAAGCTTTCTTT.

This clonotype showed up many times. This chain connects TRBV7-9 to TRBJ1-1; D call uncertain. The CDR3 length is 11 residues. CDR1 SEHNR and CDR2 FQNEAQ come from the germline V gene (reference sequence). The V end was cut by 8 bases, the J end by 0 bases, with 4 bases between. CDR3 bases: TGTGCCAGCGGGATGAACACTGAAGCTTTCTTT. Translated, it gives CASGMNTEAFF.

This clonotype has ten or more counts. The gene calls are TRBV20-1 and TRBJ1-1, with 7 bases fitting TRBD1. The germline gives CDR1 DFQATT, CDR2 SNEGSKA (reference sequence). The V and J ends lost 8 bases and 0 bases, in that order; junction bases with no gene match: 9. The CDR3 has 14 residues. The CDR3 coding sequence is TGCAGTACCAAGACAGGGCGGGTGAACACTGAAGCTTTCTTT. It codes for CSTKTGRVNTEAFF.

As regards this clonotype: Relative to the germline gene, one junction end is altered; a read error may explain this. The J gene is TRBJ2-2, the V gene TRBV5-7; TRBD1 might be the D (5 bases). TRBV5-7 is known as an ORF, though its function is uncertain. CDR3 size: 15 residues. CDR3 in amino acids: CVSRTWGIRHGELFF. In DNA, the CDR3 is TGTGTCAGCAGAACTTGGGGCATCCGGCACGGGGAGCTGTTTTTT.